This entry lists 18 T cell receptor beta chains sequenced from one sample in a study of control samples from healthy donors and cancer patients. Only in-frame clones appear in the TCRdb table, and some are missing; sequencing was by immunoSEQ multiplex PCR. The sample lists around 130,000 clones, just under 95% occurring once. What was sequenced was blood. The receptor source for this set is a man in his thirties or forties in good health.

The V gene is TRBV18, the J gene TRBJ2-5, with 7 bases lining up with TRBD2. There are 17 residues in the CDR3. V lost 6 bases and J lost 2; bases outside the gene matches: 15. CDR1 KGHSH and CDR2 LQKENI come from the germline V gene. CDR3 bases: TGTGCCAGCTCGCCTGACGGGGGAGCGGGGAGGCAAGAGACCCAGTACTTC. This translates into CASSPDGGAGRQETQYF.

This chain joins TRBV14 and TRBJ2-7, with a weak D call TRBD2 (6 bases). The germline V and J ends were trimmed by 3 bases and 6 bases, with 18 bases remaining between them. CDR1 and CDR2 from the germline V gene are SGHDN and FVKESK. This CDR3 has 15 amino acids. CDR3 sequence reads: CASSQGLLSRGEQYF. The CDR3 DNA sequence: TGTGCCAGCAGCCAGGGACTGCTCTCGCGCGGCGAGCAGTACTTC. Full variable domain (rest looked up from reference TRBV14 and TRBJ2-7): EAGVTQFPSHSVIEKGQTVTLRCDPISGHDNLYWYRRVMGKEIKFLLHFVKESKQDESGMPNNRFLAERTGGTYSTLKVQPAELEDSGVYFCASSQGLLSRGEQYFGPGTRLTVT.

The genes are TRBV27 and TRBJ1-2; 12 positions agree with TRBD1. J was trimmed by 2 bases and V by 5 bases; bases with no gene match: 6. Looked up from germline, CDR1 is MNHEY and CDR2 is SMNVEV (reference sequence). The CDR3 sequence is 16 residues long. The CDR3 sequence: CASSPGTGGVNYGYTF. CDR3 DNA sequence: TGTGCCAGCAGTCCAGGGACAGGGGGCGTCAACTATGGCTACACCTTC.

The V gene is TRBV4-3, the J gene TRBJ2-3; unclear D gene. V was cut by 3 bases and J by 1 base, with 5 bases left in between. Germline V gene sequence: CDR1 LGHNA, CDR2 YSLEER. The CDR3 runs 13 residues. CDR3 in amino acids: CASSQLRTDTQYF. Here the CDR3 DNA reads TGCGCCAGCAGCCAGCTACGCACAGATACGCAGTATTTT.

The chain combines TRBV7-9 with TRBJ1-1, with D possibly being TRBD1 (5 bases). The CDR3 covers 13 residues. V gave up 3 bases and J gave up 4 bases, with 9 bases separating them. Germline-derived CDR1 and CDR2 are SEHNR and FQNEAQ (reference sequence). The CDR3 is CASSFRVSTEAFF. The CDR3 nucleotides read TGTGCCAGCAGCTTCAGGGTGAGCACTGAAGCTTTCTTT.

This chain connects TRBV27 to TRBJ2-5, with D uncertain. Trimming cost V 2 bases and J 1 base, with 8 bases left between them. CDR3 length equals 14 residues. CDR1 and CDR2 from the germline V gene are MNHEY and SMNVEV (reference sequence). CDR3 nucleotide sequence: TGTGCCAGCAGTTTAGGATACAGCCAAGAGACCCAGTACTTC. Encoded protein: CASSLGYSQETQYF.

The gene calls are TRBV6-2 or TRBV6-3 and TRBJ1-2; the D gene is possibly TRBD1 (6 bases). The CDR3 is 13 residues long. V shed 6 bases and J shed 3 bases, with 11 bases lying between them. CDR1 and CDR2 from the germline V gene are MNHEY and SVGEGT. The CDR3 loop is CASSHGQYYGYTF. As DNA, the CDR3 is TGTGCCAGCAGCCACGGACAGTACTATGGCTACACCTTC.

This chain connects TRBV9 to TRBJ2-1, with 10 bases lining up with TRBD2. The CDR3 has 16 residues. J was trimmed by 1 base and V by 4 bases; bases with no gene match: 5. Germline-derived CDR1 and CDR2 are SGDLS and YYNGEE. CDR3 nucleotide sequence: TGTGCCAGCAGCCCACCAGCGGGGGGGTCCTACAATGAGCAGTTCTTC. It specifies CASSPPAGGSYNEQFF.

The DNA for the CDR3 is TGCGCCAGCAGCCCCGGGGATCTAAGCAATCAGCCCCAGCATTTT. Protein: CASSPGDLSNQPQHF. This chain connects TRBV4-1 to TRBJ1-5, with D uncertain. This CDR3 has 15 residues. Germline V gene sequence: CDR1 MGHRA, CDR2 YSYEKL. Deletions cut 4 bases from V and 1 base from J, with 11 bases between.

V gene TRBV7-2 combines with J gene TRBJ2-5; tentative D call: TRBD1 (6 bases). Germline CDR1 SGHTA, CDR2 FQGNSA. With 5 bases removed from V and 4 bases from J, the gap between germline ends came to 11 bases. The CDR3 loop spans 13 amino acids. The CDR3 nucleotides are TGTGCCAGCAGCCCAGACAGGCGAGAGACCCAGTACTTC. Protein product: CASSPDRRETQYF. Looking up the rest from reference TRBV7-2 and TRBJ2-5 gives the full variable domain: GAGVSQSPSNKVTEKGKDVELRCDPISGHTALYWYRQSLGQGLEFLIYFQGNSAPDKSGLPSDRFSAERTGGSVSTLTIQRTQQEDSAVYLCASSPDRRETQYFGPGTRLLVL.

This chain links TRBV6-2 or TRBV6-3 with TRBJ2-1; 7 bases are shared with TRBD2. V shed 6 bases and J 3 bases; nucleotides not matched to a gene: 8. Per germline, CDR1 MNHEY and CDR2 SVGEGT. The CDR3 runs 15 residues. The CDR3 region is CASSPERGNYNEQFF. CDR3 nucleotides: TGTGCCAGCAGCCCCGAGCGGGGCAACTACAATGAGCAGTTCTTC.

This clone came up once. This sequence joins TRBV4-3 and TRBJ2-2; 7 bases are a match to TRBD1. The germline CDR1 and CDR2 sequences are LGHNA and YSLEER. V was pared by 2 bases and J by 4 bases, with 7 bases of the junction left unmatched. The CDR3 is 16 residues long. The DNA of the CDR3 is TGCGCCAGCAGCCAATCGACAGGGCGCGGCACCGGGGAGCTGTTTTTT. Amino acids: CASSQSTGRGTGELFF.

The chain employs TRBV12-3 or TRBV12-4 and TRBJ2-1; possible D gene TRBD1, 6 bases. V was trimmed by 5 bases and J by 4 bases, leaving 9 bases between them. CDR3 size: 13 residues. CDR3 protein: CASSLGQYNEQFF. The CDR3 DNA follows: TGTGCCAGCAGTCTCGGACAGTACAATGAGCAGTTCTTC.

This chain joins TRBV30 and TRBJ2-2; the D is unclear. Between the trimmed V and J ends, which lost 0 bases and 3 bases, there was a span of 5 bases. The length of the CDR3 is 13 residues. The germline V gene encodes CDR1 GTSNPN and CDR2 SVGIG (reference sequence). The CDR3 DNA sequence: TGTGCCTGGAGTGTCAGTTACACCGGGGAGCTGTTTTTT. As protein: CAWSVSYTGELFF.

The chain couples TRBV6-2 or TRBV6-3 to TRBJ1-6; the D gene is possibly TRBD1 (6 bases). The CDR3 extends over 18 amino acids. With 2 bases removed from V and 1 base from J, the gap between germline ends came to 15 bases. Germline V CDR1 and CDR2: MNHEY, SVGEGT. CDR3 loop: CASSYGYRDGSYNSPLHF. The CDR3 region has the DNA TGTGCCAGCAGTTACGGTTACAGGGATGGTTCCTATAATTCACCCCTCCACTTT.

The chain carries TRBV12-3 or TRBV12-4 and TRBJ1-2, with D possibly being TRBD1 (5 bases). The CDR3 is 13 amino acids. With 6 bases removed from V and 6 bases from J, the gap between germline ends came to 14 bases. The CDR3 spells CASSSRVGDGYTF. CDR3 nucleotides: TGTGCCAGCAGCTCCAGGGTTGGCGATGGCTACACCTTC.

The chain recombines TRBV6-4 with TRBJ1-5; possibly TRBD1 for D (5 bases). CDR1 MRHNA and CDR2 SNTAGT come from the germline V gene. The CDR3 runs 17 residues. The ends were cut back, 7 bases at V and 0 bases at J, with 19 bases in the middle. As DNA, the CDR3 is TGTGCCAGCACTTACGAGACAGCGTTTCGTAGCAATCAGCCCCAGCATTTT. Protein sequence: CASTYETAFRSNQPQHF.

V and J are TRBV6-4 and TRBJ1-5; D gene ambiguous. V was shortened by 2 bases and J by 9 bases, with 14 bases between the two germline ends. The CDR3 has 14 amino acids. The germline V gene encodes CDR1 MRHNA and CDR2 SNTAGT. As DNA, the CDR3 is TGTGCCAGCAGTGACGAGATAACGGGAGGGCCCCAGCATTTT. It translates to CASSDEITGGPQHF.